What follows is one T cell receptor beta chain and its context. Generated by immunoSEQ multiplex PCR, the TCRdb table keeps only in-frame clones and is missing some. The sample has 50,000 or so clones, around 90% seen once. The sample is drawn from a study of T cell changes during pregnancy in multiple sclerosis. V shed 2 bases, J shed 4 bases, and the junction held 6 bases outside the gene matches. Germline V gene sequence: CDR1 MNHEY, CDR2 SMNVEV (reference sequence). This CDR3 has 16 residues. The sample was CD4+ T cells from peripheral blood mononuclear cells, taken in the second trimester of pregnancy. The sequence was obtained from a female donor with multiple sclerosis, enrolled in a pregnancy study. V and J are TRBV27 and TRBJ2-1, with TRBD1 identical over 9 bases. The CDR3 sequence: CASSLRTGDTYNEQFF. DNA for the CDR3: TGTGCCAGCAGTTTACGGACAGGGGACACTTACAATGAGCAGTTCTTC.